This T cell receptor beta chain was recovered during a study of T cells in Graves' hyperthyroidism and ophthalmopathy. Study results and limitations: Expanded thyroid clonotypes (above 0.001) were mostly also found in blood. Patients with ophthalmopathy were separated from those with stable hyperthyroidism by a 13 V-J model.

What was amplified from RNA transcripts were TCR beta CDR3 regions. With the HTBI primer set, the TCR CDR3 went through a first round of RT-PCR. TCRdb re-called the multiplex PCR reads through MiXCR, storing one row per CDR3 protein. The sample has 600,000 or so distinct CDR3 sequences, 40% to 55% seen once. V gave up 1 base and J gave up 3 bases; unmatched junction bases: 8. The germline V gene has CDR1 LNHNV and CDR2 YYDKDF (reference sequence). CDR3 size: 16 residues. A remark on this clonotype: Its antigen is not known.

If no ophthalmopathy progression occurred within 18 months, Graves' hyperthyroidism was stable. Each diagnosis drew on symptoms, thyroxine, TRAb, thyroid ultrasound and orbital computed tomography findings. Sequencing used peripheral blood or thyroid tissue (not recorded which). This receptor was taken from a woman between 18 and 29 years old with Graves' hyperthyroidism. The genes are TRBV15 and TRBJ2-7; 8 bases match TRBD1. CDR3 bases: TGTGCCACCAGCAGAGGCACCGACAGGGGTGGCTACGAGCAGTACTTC. Protein sequence: CATSRGTDRGGYEQYF.